Presented here are 15 T cell receptor beta chains from one specimen sequenced in a study of post-analysis software for immune sequencing data. Study outcomes and limitations: TRBV5-6, TRBV5-1 and TRBV20-1 belonged to a set of roughly five TRBV segments that were more frequent in patients than controls.

Their cognate antigens are unknown. Unique-molecular-identifier-tagged TCR beta cDNA libraries were used. Using its own MiXCR run on the PCR reads, TCRdb lists one record per CDR3 protein. The sample lists fewer than 850,000 distinct CDR3 sequences; approximately 44% were seen once. Specimen: blood. The receptors derive from a girl aged 10 to 17 with multiple sclerosis.

The chain has TRBV11-2 and TRBJ1-1, with no clear D. The CDR3 is made up of 12 amino acids. Trimming took off 3 bases at V and 1 base at J, with 3 bases between the two ends. CDR1 SGHAT and CDR2 FQNNGV come from the germline V gene. In DNA form, the CDR3 reads TGTGCCAGCAGCTTCTGGAACACTGAAGCTTTCTTT. As protein: CASSFWNTEAFF.

This clonotype was found a few times. This chain uses TRBV20-1 with TRBJ2-5; tentatively, D is TRBD1 or TRBD2 (5 bases each). V lost 5 bases to trimming and J lost 5 bases, with 15 bases between them. CDR1 and CDR2 from the germline V gene are DFQATT and SNEGSKA (reference sequence). The CDR3 runs 13 residues. The CDR3 here is CSAGGGWTETQYF. In DNA form, the CDR3 reads TGCAGTGCTGGGGGTGGGTGGACGGAGACCCAGTACTTC.

This clonotype turned up a few times. V usage is TRBV7-9 and J usage is TRBJ2-5, with unresolved D. This CDR3 contains 12 residues. Germline V gene data show CDR1 as SEHNR and CDR2 as FQNEAQ (reference sequence). V was trimmed by 1 base and J by 5 bases, leaving 5 bases between them. The CDR3 nucleotides are TGTGCCAGCAGCTTAGTTTTCGAGACCCAGTACTTC. Protein product: CASSLVFETQYF. Full variable domain (missing parts from reference TRBV7-9 and TRBJ2-5): DTGVSQNPRHKITKRGQNVTFRCDPISEHNRLYWYRQTLGQGPEFLTYFQNEAQLEKSRLLSDRFSAERPKGSFSTLEIQRTEQGDSAMYLCASSLVFETQYFGPGTRLLVL.

With regard to this clonotype: Just one base apart from a much larger clone, this may be a read error. This sequence joins TRBV29-1 and TRBJ2-5; 13 positions match TRBD2. The CDR3 spans 16 residues. J gave up 5 bases and V 4 bases, and 10 bases lay outside the gene matches. Germline V gene lookup returns CDR1 SQVTM and CDR2 ANQGSEA. The CDR3 DNA reads TGCAGCGTTGCTAGACTAGCGGGAGGCTCCGGGGAGACCCAGTACTTC. Its protein product is CSVARLAGGSGETQYF.

In its sample, this clonotype was seen a few times. The chain recombines TRBV2 with TRBJ2-6, with D hard to call. The ends were cut back, 1 base at V and 9 bases at J, with 7 bases in the middle. In germline, CDR1 is SNHLY, CDR2 FYNNEI. The CDR3 spans 13 residues. The CDR3 DNA sequence: TGTGCCAGCAGTGAAGTTAAAAACAACGTCCTGACTTTC. Translating gives CASSEVKNNVLTF.

The sample holds a few counts of this clonotype. This chain joins TRBV12-3 or TRBV12-4 and TRBJ2-1; unclear D gene. Trimming took off 0 bases at V and 5 bases at J, with 17 bases between the two ends. This CDR3 is 17 amino acids long. CDR3 nucleotides: TGTGCCAGCAGTTTAGCCCCTACGGGCCGGAGAGACAATGAGCAGTTCTTC. Translation gives CASSLAPTGRRDNEQFF.

CDR3 DNA: TGTGCCATCAGTGAGTCGAGGCAGGGAGTCACTGAAGCTTTCTTT. Its protein product is CAISESRQGVTEAFF. The chain recombines TRBV10-3 with TRBJ1-1; possibly TRBD1 for D (5 bases). This CDR3 is 15 amino acids long. The germline V gene encodes CDR1 ENHRY and CDR2 SYGVKD. Deletions cut 0 bases from V and 4 bases from J, with 12 bases between.

The sample holds a few counts of this clonotype. The chain joins TRBV7-2 to TRBJ2-5; TRBD2 agrees at 11 bases. Germline trimming cut 1 base from V and 11 bases from J; bases unmatched to any gene: 9. There are 15 residues in the CDR3. Germline lookup yields CDR1 SGHTA and CDR2 FQGNSA. CDR3 protein: CASSLDTSGSLEQYF. DNA of the CDR3: TGTGCCAGCAGCTTAGACACTAGCGGGAGTTTAGAGCAGTACTTC.

This chain joins TRBV6-5 and TRBJ2-3, with 11 positions matching TRBD2. The CDR3 totals 21 residues. J lost 0 bases, V lost 0 bases, and 14 bases had no gene match. CDR1 and CDR2 from the germline V gene are MNHEY and SVGAGI. CDR3 amino acids: CASSYSMASGRWGLSTDTQYF. CDR3 sequence (DNA): TGTGCCAGCAGTTACTCGATGGCTAGCGGGAGGTGGGGACTTAGCACAGATACGCAGTATTTT.

V and J are TRBV5-4 and TRBJ2-1; a weak D match, TRBD1 (6 bases). CDR1 and CDR2 from the germline V gene are SGHNT and YYREEE (reference sequence). This CDR3 region has 18 residues. V lost 0 bases to trimming and J lost 5 bases, with 21 bases between them. CDR3 protein: CASSLGPGHAVPDNEQFF. The CDR3 nucleotides are TGTGCCAGCAGCTTGGGGCCGGGACATGCGGTTCCCGACAATGAGCAGTTCTTC.

This clonotype appeared once. The genes are TRBV10-3 and TRBJ1-2; perhaps TRBD1 as D (5 bases). V lost 2 bases and J 0 bases, leaving 10 bases between the germline ends. The CDR3 consists of 15 residues. CDR1 and CDR2 from the germline V gene are ENHRY and SYGVKD. CDR3 protein: CAISEVRAPNYGYTF. In nucleotides, the CDR3 is TGTGCCATCAGTGAGGTCAGGGCCCCTAACTATGGCTACACCTTC.

The rearrangement joins TRBV6-4 to TRBJ2-1; TRBD2 agrees at 8 bases. The CDR3 consists of 14 residues. Germline V gene sequence: CDR1 MRHNA, CDR2 SNTAGT. The ends lost 6 bases at V and 8 bases at J; junction bases unmatched: 9. CDR3 residues: CASSPTGGGDEQFF. DNA of the CDR3: TGTGCCAGCAGCCCCACGGGGGGGGGTGATGAGCAGTTCTTC.

This clonotype appeared a few times. J is TRBJ1-2 and V is TRBV29-1; D unresolved. Germline V gene lookup returns CDR1 SQVTM and CDR2 ANQGSEA. The CDR3 spans 11 residues. V was clipped by 7 bases and J by 4 bases, with 10 bases between them. The CDR3 DNA reads TGCAGCGACTATCAGGTCTATGGCTACACCTTC. As protein: CSDYQVYGYTF.

This clonotype was seen just once. The CDR3 reads CASSSFTGANVLTF. CDR3 in DNA: TGTGCCAGCAGCTCCTTCACGGGGGCCAACGTCCTGACTTTC. The chain couples TRBV7-8 to TRBJ2-6; D remains ambiguous. The CDR3 is 14 amino acids. V was clipped by 4 bases and J by 4 bases, with 8 bases between them. Germline V gives CDR1 SGHVS, CDR2 FQNEAQ.

This chain uses TRBV4-3 with TRBJ2-7, with D perhaps matching TRBD2 (5 bases). Per the germline V gene, CDR1 is LGHNA and CDR2 is YSLEER. This CDR3 is 15 amino acids long. V gave up 0 bases and J gave up 5 bases, with 14 bases separating them. This chain's CDR3 is CASSQERGPQDEQYF. As DNA, the CDR3 is TGCGCCAGCAGCCAAGAACGGGGTCCCCAGGACGAGCAGTACTTC.